This T cell receptor (beta chain) stems from a study of cytomegalovirus exposure and HLA in healthy donors. This clone came up a few times. Its target is not known. These donors, healthy bone marrow donors, were studied. The study's findings and limits: A later analysis linked a missense variant in DCLRE1C to the trimming of TCR beta V and J genes.

Germline V gene lookup returns CDR1 LGHNT and CDR2 FRNRAP. The V and J ends lost 3 bases and 7 bases, in that order; junction bases with no gene match: 23. The CDR3 totals 19 residues. In the PCR, 60 Vbeta and 13 Jbeta primers were used. TCRdb's copy holds only in-frame clones and misses some; the assay was immunoSEQ multiplex PCR. The data show 60,000 to 65,000 clones, more than 70% seen once. The sequenced sample consisted of PBMCs. This sequence originates from a man aged 45 to 65 in good health and CMV-seropositive. This chain uses TRBV12-5 with TRBJ1-2; 7 bases are shared with TRBD1. The CDR3 DNA sequence: TGTGCTAGTGGTTTTTTCGTCGGTGGGGGGACAGTAGGCGTGGGTGGCTACACCTTC. Translated: CASGFFVGGGTVGVGGYTF.